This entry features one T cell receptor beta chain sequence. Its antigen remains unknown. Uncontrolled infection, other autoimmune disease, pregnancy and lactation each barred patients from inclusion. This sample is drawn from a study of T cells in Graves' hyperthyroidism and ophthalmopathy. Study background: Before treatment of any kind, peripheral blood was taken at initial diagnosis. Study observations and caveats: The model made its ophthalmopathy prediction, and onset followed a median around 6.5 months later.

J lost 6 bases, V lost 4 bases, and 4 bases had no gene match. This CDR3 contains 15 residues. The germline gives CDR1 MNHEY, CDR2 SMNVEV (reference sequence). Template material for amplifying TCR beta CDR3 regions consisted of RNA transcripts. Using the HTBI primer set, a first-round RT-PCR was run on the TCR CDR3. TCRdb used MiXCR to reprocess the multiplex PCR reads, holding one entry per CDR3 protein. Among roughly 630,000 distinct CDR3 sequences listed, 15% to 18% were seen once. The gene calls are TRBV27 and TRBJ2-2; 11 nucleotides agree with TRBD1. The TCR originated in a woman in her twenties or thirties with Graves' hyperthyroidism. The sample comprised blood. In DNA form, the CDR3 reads TGTGCCAGCAGTTCCGGGACAGGGGGATCCGGGGAGCTGTTTTTT. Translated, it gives CASSSGTGGSGELFF.